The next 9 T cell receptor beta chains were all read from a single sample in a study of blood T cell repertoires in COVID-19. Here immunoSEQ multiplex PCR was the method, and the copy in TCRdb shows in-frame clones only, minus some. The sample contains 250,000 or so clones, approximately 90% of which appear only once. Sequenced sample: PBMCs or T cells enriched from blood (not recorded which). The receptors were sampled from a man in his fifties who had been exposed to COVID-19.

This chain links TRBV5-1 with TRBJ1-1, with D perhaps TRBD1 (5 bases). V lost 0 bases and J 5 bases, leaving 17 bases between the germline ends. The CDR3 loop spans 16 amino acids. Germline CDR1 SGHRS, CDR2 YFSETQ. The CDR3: CASSLGPQGGQTEAFF. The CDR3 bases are TGCGCCAGCAGCTTGGGACCCCAGGGAGGGCAAACTGAAGCTTTCTTT.

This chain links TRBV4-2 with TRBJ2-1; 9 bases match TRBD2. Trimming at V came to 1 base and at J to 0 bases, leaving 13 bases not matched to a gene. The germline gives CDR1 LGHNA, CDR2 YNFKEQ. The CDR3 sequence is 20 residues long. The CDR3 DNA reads TGTGCCAGCAGCCAAGGCGGAAGTAGCGGGGGACCCAGCTCCTACAATGAGCAGTTCTTC. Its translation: CASSQGGSSGGPSSYNEQFF.

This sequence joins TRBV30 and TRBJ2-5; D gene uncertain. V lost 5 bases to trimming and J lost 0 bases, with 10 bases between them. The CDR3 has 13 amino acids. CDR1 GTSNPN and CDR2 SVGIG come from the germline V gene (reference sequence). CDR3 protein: CAWDRGYQETQYF. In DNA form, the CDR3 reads TGTGCCTGGGACCGAGGTTACCAAGAGACCCAGTACTTC.

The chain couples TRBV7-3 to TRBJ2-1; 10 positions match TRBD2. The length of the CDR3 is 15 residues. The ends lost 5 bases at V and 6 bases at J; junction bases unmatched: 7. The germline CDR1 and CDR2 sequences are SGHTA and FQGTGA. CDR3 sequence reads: CASSPSGRATNEQFF. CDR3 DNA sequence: TGTGCCAGCAGCCCGAGCGGGAGGGCCACCAATGAGCAGTTCTTC.

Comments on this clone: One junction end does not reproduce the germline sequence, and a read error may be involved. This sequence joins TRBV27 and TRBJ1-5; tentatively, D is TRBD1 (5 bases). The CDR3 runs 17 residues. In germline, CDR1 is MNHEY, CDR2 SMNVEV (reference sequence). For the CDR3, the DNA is TGTGCCAGCAGCTTATCGCCCCACCAGGGAATGGGTCAGCCCCAGCATTTT. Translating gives CASSLSPHQGMGQPQHF.

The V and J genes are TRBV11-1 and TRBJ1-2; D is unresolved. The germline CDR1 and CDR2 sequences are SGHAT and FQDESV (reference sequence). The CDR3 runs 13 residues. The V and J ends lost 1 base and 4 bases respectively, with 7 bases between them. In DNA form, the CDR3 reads TGTGCCAGCAGCTTAGGGGCTTTCTATGGCTACACCTTC. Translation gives CASSLGAFYGYTF.

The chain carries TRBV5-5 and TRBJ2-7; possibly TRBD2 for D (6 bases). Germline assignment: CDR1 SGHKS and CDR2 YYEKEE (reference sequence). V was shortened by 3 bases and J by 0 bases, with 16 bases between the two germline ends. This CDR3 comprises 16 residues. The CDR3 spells CASSSGAGPPSYEQYF. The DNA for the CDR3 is TGTGCCAGCAGCTCCGGGGCGGGGCCCCCCTCCTACGAGCAGTACTTC.

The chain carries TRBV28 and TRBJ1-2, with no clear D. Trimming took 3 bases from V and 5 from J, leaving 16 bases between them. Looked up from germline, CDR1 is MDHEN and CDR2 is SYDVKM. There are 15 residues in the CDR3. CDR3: CASSFLQQWAYGYTF. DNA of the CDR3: TGTGCCAGCAGTTTCCTTCAGCAGTGGGCATATGGCTACACCTTC.

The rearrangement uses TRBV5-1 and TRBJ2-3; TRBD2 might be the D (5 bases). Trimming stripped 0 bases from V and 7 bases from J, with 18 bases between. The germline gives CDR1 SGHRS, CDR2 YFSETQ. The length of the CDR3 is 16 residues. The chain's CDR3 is CASSLAPGPGMNTQYF. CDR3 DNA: TGCGCCAGCAGCTTGGCCCCAGGCCCGGGAATGAATACGCAGTATTTT.